These T cell receptor beta chains were read from a single sample in a study of blood T cell repertoires in COVID-19. Clones were sequenced by immunoSEQ multiplex PCR, and TCRdb holds only the in-frame ones, with some missing. The sample lists some 100,000 clones, approximately 80% occurring once. The sample taken for sequencing was peripheral blood. All receptors derive from a human donor in a cohort sampled during active COVID-19. The CDR3 runs from the conserved cysteine through the conserved F or W. Each record gives: J gene, V gene, D gene, clone size, CDR3 DNA, CDR3 protein. The D gene is left open where the match is weak. The size field is filled for only some rows; it gives once, few, many or a size class.

J: TRBJ1-1
V: TRBV18
D: .
size: .
DNA: TGTGCCAGCTCACGGAAAGCTGACAGCGGGGTTGGCACTGAAGCTTTCTTT
CDR3: CASSRKADSGVGTEAFF

J: TRBJ2-5
V: TRBV28
D: .
size: .
DNA: TGTGCCAGCAGTTTAGGCATGGGGGCGGTCCAAGAGACCCAGTACTTC
CDR3: CASSLGMGAVQETQYF

J: TRBJ1-3
V: TRBV30
D: TRBD1
size: few
DNA: TGTGCCTGGAGTCCATCCGGGACAGGGGTCCACACCATATATTTT
CDR3: CAWSPSGTGVHTIYF

J: TRBJ1-6
V: TRBV27
D: .
size: .
DNA: TGTGCCAGCAGTTTATGGACAGAAACCTCACCCCTCCACTTT
CDR3: CASSLWTETSPLHF

J: TRBJ2-1
V: TRBV4-1
D: TRBD1
size: few
DNA: TGCGCCAGCAGCCGAACAGGGGTCTACAATGAGCAGTTCTTC
CDR3: CASSRTGVYNEQFF

J: TRBJ1-3
V: TRBV29-1
D: .
size: .
DNA: TGCAGCGTTCGGCTTGGGCAGAGCTCTGGAAACACCATATATTTT
CDR3: CSVRLGQSSGNTIYF

J: TRBJ2-3
V: TRBV7-3
D: TRBD1
size: once
DNA: TGTGCCAGCAGCCTGCGGGGGACAGGGCGCACAGATACGCAGTATTTT
CDR3: CASSLRGTGRTDTQYF

J: TRBJ2-5
V: TRBV11-2
D: TRBD2
size: .
DNA: TGTGCCAGCAGCCCCCGGGGAGGACTAGCGGGGTACGAGACCCAGTACTTC
CDR3: CASSPRGGLAGYETQYF

J: TRBJ2-3
V: TRBV7-2
D: TRBD1
size: .
DNA: TGTGCCAGCACCGGACAGGGGACTTTCAGCACAGATACGCAGTATTTT
CDR3: CASTGQGTFSTDTQYF

J: TRBJ1-1
V: TRBV3-1/TRBV3-2
D: .
size: .
DNA: TGTGCCAGCAGCCAAGATAGGGCAGGGAAAGCTTTCTTT
CDR3: CASSQDRAGKAFF

J: TRBJ2-3
V: TRBV5-8
D: .
size: .
DNA: TGTGCCAGCCGTCGGGGGTCTAGCACAGATACGCAGTATTTT
CDR3: CASRRGSSTDTQYF

J: TRBJ2-2
V: TRBV28
D: .
size: .
DNA: TGTGCCAGCAGAGGACAGCCTAACACCGGGGAGCTGTTTTTT
CDR3: CASRGQPNTGELFF

J: TRBJ2-7
V: TRBV19
D: TRBD1
size: .
DNA: TGTGCCAGTAGTGTGGGACAGATGTTCACCTACGAGCAGTACTTC
CDR3: CASSVGQMFTYEQYF

J: TRBJ2-2
V: TRBV5-1
D: TRBD2
size: .
DNA: TGCGCCAGCATGTCGGGACTAGTGCCCGGGGAGCTGTTTTTT
CDR3: CASMSGLVPGELFF

J: TRBJ2-2
V: TRBV5-1
D: .
size: .
DNA: TGCGCCAGCAGCTTGGTTCGCAGGATGGGTCGGGAGAACACCGGGGAGCTGTTTTTT
CDR3: CASSLVRRMGRENTGELFF

J: TRBJ1-2
V: TRBV30
D: TRBD1
size: .
DNA: TGTGCCTGGATGCCGACAGGGATCTATGGCTACACCTTC
CDR3: CAWMPTGIYGYTF

J: TRBJ2-1
V: TRBV20-1
D: TRBD2
size: .
DNA: TGCAGTGCTAGTGTAGCGGGAGGATCGGATGAGCAGTTCTTC
CDR3: CSASVAGGSDEQFF

J: TRBJ2-2
V: TRBV27
D: .
size: .
DNA: TGTGCCAGCAGTACCGACAGGATCAGATCCGGGGAGCTGTTTTTT
CDR3: CASSTDRIRSGELFF

J: TRBJ2-1
V: TRBV2
D: TRBD1
size: once
DNA: TGTGCCACCCAGGCCGGGACAGGGGACAATGAGCAGTTCTTC
CDR3: CATQAGTGDNEQFF

J: TRBJ1-2
V: TRBV25-1
D: TRBD1
size: .
DNA: TGTGCCAGCAGTTTGACAGGGGGCGCGGGTGGCTACACCTTC
CDR3: CASSLTGGAGGYTF

J: TRBJ2-3
V: TRBV2
D: .
size: once
DNA: TGTGCCAGCAGTACACACAGTACTAGCACAGATACGCAGTATTTT
CDR3: CASSTHSTSTDTQYF

J: TRBJ2-7
V: TRBV29-1
D: TRBD1
size: .
DNA: TGCAGCGCCCTACAGGGGAAACACGAGCAGTACTTC
CDR3: CSALQGKHEQYF

J: TRBJ1-5
V: TRBV19
D: .
size: once
DNA: TGTGCCAGTAGTATTAGAGATAGCAATCAGCCCCAGCATTTT
CDR3: CASSIRDSNQPQHF

J: TRBJ2-5
V: TRBV7-6
D: TRBD2
size: .
DNA: TGTGCCAGCAGTTCAAGACTAGCGGGAGTCCAAGAGACCCAGTACTTC
CDR3: CASSSRLAGVQETQYF

J: TRBJ2-5
V: TRBV4-2
D: .
size: .
DNA: TGTGCCAGCTCCCTGGGGGGACAAGAGACCCAGTACTTC
CDR3: CASSLGGQETQYF

J: TRBJ1-5
V: TRBV4-1
D: .
size: .
DNA: TGCGCCAGCAGCCAAGGGCCCCAAAACAATCAGCCCCAGCATTTT
CDR3: CASSQGPQNNQPQHF

J: TRBJ2-6
V: TRBV5-1
D: TRBD1
size: once
DNA: TGCGCCAGCAGCCCGGACAGGGCAACTGGGGCCAACGTCCTGACTTTC
CDR3: CASSPDRATGANVLTF

J: TRBJ1-1
V: TRBV19
D: .
size: .
DNA: TGTGCCAGCCGGTATGGGCAGCCAATGAACACTGAAGCTTTCTTT
CDR3: CASRYGQPMNTEAFF

J: TRBJ1-1
V: TRBV29-1
D: .
size: .
DNA: TGCAGCGTTGAGGGGGAGGTGAAGAACACTGAAGCTTTCTTT
CDR3: CSVEGEVKNTEAFF

J: TRBJ2-3
V: TRBV11-2
D: .
size: .
DNA: TGTGCCAGCAGCTTAGATCCGGGGGGCCGTCTGGATACGCAGTATTTT
CDR3: CASSLDPGGRLDTQYF

J: TRBJ2-1
V: TRBV18
D: TRBD2
size: .
DNA: TGTGCCAGCTCACCACGACTAGCGGGTGACTACAATGAGCAGTTCTTC
CDR3: CASSPRLAGDYNEQFF

J: TRBJ1-5
V: TRBV11-1
D: .
size: few
DNA: TGTGCCAGCAGCTTAGACGGTAGTAGCAATCAGCCCCAGCATTTT
CDR3: CASSLDGSSNQPQHF